This T cell receptor beta chain is from a study of molecular identifiers for immune sequencing clone quantification. Methods described previously, with TCR primers listed, were used for bulk TCR libraries. MiXCR, run by TCRdb on the PCR reads, gives a single entry per CDR3 protein. This sample has 85,000 to 120,000 distinct CDR3 sequences, with 30% to 45% found just once. As to this clonotype: As yet, its antigen is unknown.

Trimming removed 2 bases from V and 7 bases from J, with 11 bases in between. Looked up from germline, CDR1 is SNHLY and CDR2 is FYNNEI. This CDR3 has 13 amino acids. Findings of the study overall: Spiked Jurkat TCR RNA equivalent to one cell was reportedly detectable in about 900,000 naive cells.

Sorted inputs of about 19,000 to 1,000,000 cells, with 10%, 30% or 50% RNA, yielded naive CD8 libraries. In the sort, naive CD8 T cells were defined as CD8+CD4-CCR7+CD45RA+. Specimen: naive CD8+ T cells from blood, with Jurkat cell RNA spiked in. The subset here: FACS-sorted CD8+CD4-CCR7+CD45RA+ naive T cells. The receptor was isolated from a human donor in good health. Some libraries in this study had Jurkat cell RNA spiked in. The J gene is TRBJ1-2, the V gene TRBV2; D might be TRBD1 (5 bases). The CDR3 DNA sequence: TGTGCCAGCAGTGAATGGGGGGGTGGTGGCTACACCTTC. This sequence encodes CASSEWGGGGYTF.